These 21 T cell receptor beta chains share one sample of origin, sequenced in a study of regulatory T cells in long-lasting Graves disease. As for time point: persistent/refractory GD, antithyroid drugs over 5 years with positive TRAb. Preparation of the TCR library used RNA extracted from PBMCs. iRepertoire HTBI primers and Arm-PCR of CDR3 regions built TCR beta libraries. Via MiXCR, TCRdb re-called the multiplex PCR reads, giving one row per CDR3 protein. This sample carries approximately 440,000 distinct CDR3 sequences, about a quarter of them seen once, and the ten largest clones take about a quarter. The sample in question was peripheral blood mononuclear cells (PBMCs), obtained when the disease was refractory, from a patient treated with antithyroid drugs. All receptors come from a female donor with Graves disease.

The CDR3 nucleotides are TGTGCCAGTACCATGACTGGCGGGAGGTCCTCCTACGAGCAGTACTTC. This translates into CASTMTGGRSSYEQYF. The rearrangement joins TRBV19 to TRBJ2-7; TRBD2 matches 8 bases. J gave up 0 bases and V 7 bases, and 11 bases lay outside the gene matches. CDR3 size: 16 residues. CDR1 is LNHDA, CDR2 SQIVND, per germline (reference sequence).

This clonotype was counted ten times or more. The genes are TRBV3-1 and TRBJ2-7; D may be TRBD1 (6 bases). Trimming stripped 1 base from V and 3 bases from J, with 10 bases between. The germline gives CDR1 LGHDT, CDR2 YNNKEL (reference sequence). This CDR3 has 14 amino acids. The CDR3 nucleotides are TGTGCCAGCAGCCAAGTGGACAGAGTCTACGAGCAGTACTTC. Its translation is CASSQVDRVYEQYF.

To note about this clonotype: Compared with germline, one end of the junction differs, possibly owing to a read error. V usage is TRBV19 and J usage is TRBJ1-1; a weak D match, TRBD1 (5 bases). Germline V CDR1 and CDR2: LNHDA, SQIVND (reference sequence). The length of the CDR3 is 14 residues. This chain's CDR3 is CASSYGGANTEGFF. The CDR3 region has the DNA TGTGCCAGTAGTTACGGGGGAGCGAACACTGAAGGTTTCTTT.

Many counts were recorded for this clonotype. The chain uses TRBV11-1 and TRBJ1-1; D unclear. CDR1 and CDR2 (germline): SGHAT, FQDESV (reference sequence). The V gene lost 1 base and the J gene lost 4 bases, with 10 bases spanning the gap. The CDR3 sequence is 14 residues long. The CDR3 DNA reads as TGTGCCAGCAGCTTAGGGGTGGACGGCACTGAAGCTTTCTTT. The encoded protein is CASSLGVDGTEAFF.

The chain employs TRBV30 and TRBJ1-2; a possible D gene is TRBD1 (6 bases). CDR3 length: 14 amino acids. Trimming removed 8 bases from V and 8 bases from J, with 24 bases in between. The germline V gene encodes CDR1 GTSNPN and CDR2 SVGIG (reference sequence). CDR3 coding DNA: TGTGCCCACGAGCCCTCCTGGGGGCGAGCGGGCTACACCTTC. Its protein is CAHEPSWGRAGYTF.

The chain recombines TRBV12-3 or TRBV12-4 with TRBJ1-5; D ambiguous. CDR3 length: 13 amino acids. Trimming left V 6 bases short and J 6 bases short, with 12 bases between. The CDR3 spells CASRSGSSQPQHF. Here the CDR3 DNA reads TGTGCCAGCAGATCTGGATCGTCTCAGCCCCAGCATTTT.

About this clonotype: A clone one base away is much larger, so this may be a read error. The gene calls are TRBV7-2 and TRBJ1-4; D unclear. Germline loops: CDR1 SGHTA, CDR2 FQGNSA. This CDR3 region has 17 residues. The chain's CDR3 is CASSYRAVDATNEKLVF. DNA for the CDR3: TGTGCCAGCAGCTACCGGGCCGTCGATGCAACTAATGAAAAACTGGTTTTT.

About this clonotype itself: Being one base from a much bigger clone, this may be a read error. J is TRBJ2-5 and V is TRBV13; TRBD2 aligns across 11 bases. The junction had 1 base not matched to a gene; V was cut back by 3 bases and J by 1 base. Germline CDR1 is PRHDT and CDR2 is FYEKMQ (reference sequence). CDR3 length: 15 residues. In nucleotides, the CDR3 is TGTGCCAGCAGCTTGGGACTAGCGGTCCAAGAGACCCAGTACTTC. This encodes CASSLGLAVQETQYF. The whole variable domain, filled in from reference TRBV13 and TRBJ2-5, reads AAGVIQSPRHLIKEKRETATLKCYPIPRHDTVYWYQQGPGQDPQFLISFYEKMQSDKGSIPDRFSAQQFSDYHSELNMSSLELGDSALYFCASSLGLAVQETQYFGPGTRLLVL.

The chain joins TRBV9 to TRBJ1-1; D remains ambiguous. The germline V gene has CDR1 SGDLS and CDR2 YYNGEE. The CDR3 length is 13 residues. The V end lost 4 bases, the J end lost 11 bases, and 18 bases lay between the germline ends. CDR3 nucleotide sequence: TGTGCCAGCAGCCCCACAATTGGGCCGATGGCTTTCTTT. As protein: CASSPTIGPMAFF. The entire variable domain, with the rest obtained from reference TRBV9 and TRBJ1-1, is as follows: DSGVTQTPKHLITATGQRVTLRCSPRSGDLSVYWYQQSLDQGLQFLIQYYNGEERAKGNILERFSAQQFPDLHSELNLSSLELGDSALYFCASSPTIGPMAFFGQGTRLTVV.

This chain links TRBV5-5 with TRBJ1-1; TRBD1 might be the D (5 bases). The germline V gene has CDR1 SGHKS and CDR2 YYEKEE (reference sequence). This CDR3 has 15 residues. V shed 3 bases and J shed 2 bases, with 14 bases lying between them. The CDR3 DNA sequence: TGTGCCAGCAGCTCAGGGATCGCTACCAACACTGAAGCTTTCTTT. It encodes CASSSGIATNTEAFF.

The genes are TRBV4-1 and TRBJ1-2; D is unresolved. There are 15 residues in the CDR3. With 1 base removed from V and 0 bases from J, the gap between germline ends came to 9 bases. Germline CDR1 and CDR2: MGHRA and YSYEKL. CDR3 in amino acids: CASSQGPTSNYGYTF. The CDR3 coding sequence is TGCGCCAGCAGCCAAGGCCCGACCTCTAACTATGGCTACACCTTC.

This chain joins TRBV2 and TRBJ1-4; TRBD1 agrees at 10 bases. V lost 6 bases and J lost 7; bases outside the gene matches: 5. The germline gives CDR1 SNHLY, CDR2 FYNNEI. The CDR3 has 14 residues. CDR3 region: CASSSGTGVEKLFF. The CDR3 DNA sequence: TGTGCCAGCAGCTCCGGGACAGGGGTTGAAAAACTGTTTTTT.

A word on this clonotype: A much larger clone sits a single nucleotide away, making a read error possible. The chain is built from TRBV29-1 and TRBJ2-2; D gene uncertain. The germline V gene has CDR1 SQVTM and CDR2 ANQGSEA. V lost 5 bases and J 4 bases, leaving 11 bases between the germline ends. The CDR3 consists of 13 residues. The CDR3 region is CSVCPSPTGELFF. CDR3 bases: TGCAGCGTTTGCCCTAGTCCCACCGGGGAGCTGTTTTTT.

This clonotype was found a few times. J is TRBJ2-1 and V is TRBV27; D is unclear. Germline CDR1 and CDR2: MNHEY and SMNVEV (reference sequence). The CDR3 totals 14 residues. Trimming took 0 bases from V and 6 from J, leaving 9 bases between them. CDR3 nucleotide sequence: TGTGCCAGCAGTTTATCCACAGCTCGCAATGAGCAGTTCTTC. This encodes CASSLSTARNEQFF.

On this clonotype itself: At one of its ends the junction is not consistent with the germline gene, which may arise from a read error. The chain combines TRBV6-1 with TRBJ2-6; no reliable D call. The germline V gene has CDR1 MNHNS and CDR2 SASEGT. The CDR3 has 15 amino acids. CDR3 in amino acids: CASREDKTGANVLTF. The DNA for the CDR3 is TGTGCCAGCAGAGAAGACAAAACTGGGGCCAACGTCCTGACTTTC.

The chain combines TRBV19 with TRBJ2-1; TRBD1 aligns across 8 bases. The J segment lost 4 bases and the V segment lost 5 bases, leaving 10 bases of the junction unmatched. This CDR3 comprises 16 residues. CDR1 and CDR2 from the germline V gene are LNHDA and SQIVND (reference sequence). The CDR3 loop reads CASSPFRDRRYNEQFF. CDR3 DNA sequence: TGTGCCAGTAGTCCATTTCGGGACAGGAGGTACAATGAGCAGTTCTTC.

The table lists this clonotype with a few counts. This chain uses TRBV5-1 with TRBJ1-4, with D perhaps matching TRBD1 (6 bases). Per the germline V gene, CDR1 is SGHRS and CDR2 is YFSETQ. Trimming took 3 bases from V and 5 from J, leaving 14 bases between them. This CDR3 region has 15 residues. The CDR3 sequence: CASSSQTGANEKLFF. CDR3 nucleotides: TGCGCCAGCAGCTCCCAGACAGGTGCAAATGAAAAACTGTTTTTT. The whole variable domain, remainder taken from reference TRBV5-1 and TRBJ1-4, is KAGVTQTPRYLIKTRGQQVTLSCSPISGHRSVSWYQQTPGQGLQFLFEYFSETQRNKGNFPGRFSGRQFSNSRSEMNVSTLELGDSALYLCASSSQTGANEKLFFGSGTQLSVL.

This clonotype was observed at least ten times. The CDR3 reads CASSPDRDTANYGYTF. Here the CDR3 DNA reads TGTGCCAGCAGCCCCGACCGGGACACAGCTAACTATGGCTACACCTTC. The chain uses TRBV27 and TRBJ1-2; D is possibly TRBD1 (6 bases). Trimming shortened V by 6 bases and J by 0 bases, and 17 bases separated the two germline ends. This CDR3 contains 16 residues. Germline V lookup: CDR1 MNHEY, CDR2 SMNVEV (reference sequence).

The chain is built from TRBV2 and TRBJ2-1, with TRBD2 matching 7 bases. V lost 3 bases, J lost 8 bases, and 13 bases stayed unmatched. Germline V CDR1 and CDR2: SNHLY, FYNNEI. This CDR3 has 16 amino acids. CDR3 bases: TGTGCCAGCAGTGAGGGGGGAGGGCCGGTCATGGATGAGCAGTTCTTC. Protein: CASSEGGGPVMDEQFF. Using reference TRBV2 and TRBJ2-1 for the parts outside the CDR3, the full variable domain is EPEVTQTPSHQVTQMGQEVILRCVPISNHLYFYWYRQILGQKVEFLVSFYNNEISEKSEIFDDQFSVERPDGSNFTLKIRSTKLEDSAMYFCASSEGGGPVMDEQFFGPGTRLTVL.

This clonotype has just a few counts. The chain carries TRBV9 and TRBJ2-7, with D possibly being TRBD1 (5 bases). Per the germline V gene, CDR1 is SGDLS and CDR2 is YYNGEE. The CDR3 contains 16 residues. Trimming took 2 bases from V and 5 from J, leaving 20 bases between them. CDR3 region: CASSVSSRQGYNEQYF. CDR3 DNA sequence: TGTGCCAGCAGCGTCTCCTCCAGGCAGGGATACAACGAGCAGTACTTC.

The chain couples TRBV7-2 to TRBJ2-7; 13 nucleotides agree with TRBD2. Germline CDR1 is SGHTA and CDR2 is FQGNSA. CDR3 size: 13 residues. After removal of 5 bases from V and 8 bases from J, the junction contained 3 bases not matched to a gene. CDR3 nucleotide sequence: TGTGCCAGCAGCCCGGGACTAGCGGGAAAGCAGTACTTC. Its protein product is CASSPGLAGKQYF.